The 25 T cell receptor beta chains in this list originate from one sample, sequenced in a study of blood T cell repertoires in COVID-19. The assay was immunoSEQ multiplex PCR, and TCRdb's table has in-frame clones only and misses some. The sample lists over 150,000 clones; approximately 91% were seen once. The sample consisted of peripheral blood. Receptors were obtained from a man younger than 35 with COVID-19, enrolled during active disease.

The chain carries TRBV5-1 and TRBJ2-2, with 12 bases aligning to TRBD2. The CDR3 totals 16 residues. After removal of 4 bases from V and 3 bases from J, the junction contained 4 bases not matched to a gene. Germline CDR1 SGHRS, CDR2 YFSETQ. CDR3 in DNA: TGCGCCAGCAGCACTAGCGGGAGGCTAGACACCGGGGAGCTGTTTTTT. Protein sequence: CASSTSGRLDTGELFF.

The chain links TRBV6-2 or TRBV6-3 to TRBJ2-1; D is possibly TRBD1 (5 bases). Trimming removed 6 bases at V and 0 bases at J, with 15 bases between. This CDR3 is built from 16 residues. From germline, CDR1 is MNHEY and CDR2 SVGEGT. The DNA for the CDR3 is TGTGCCAGCAGCAACGGACACGCTAGCTCCTACAATGAGCAGTTCTTC. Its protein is CASSNGHASSYNEQFF.

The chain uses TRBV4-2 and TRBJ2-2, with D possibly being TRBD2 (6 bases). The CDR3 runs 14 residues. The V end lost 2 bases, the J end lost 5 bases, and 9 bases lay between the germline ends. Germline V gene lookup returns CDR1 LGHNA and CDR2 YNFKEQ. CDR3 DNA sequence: TGTGCCAGCAGCCAACGACTAGTTACCGGGGAGCTGTTTTTT. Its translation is CASSQRLVTGELFF.

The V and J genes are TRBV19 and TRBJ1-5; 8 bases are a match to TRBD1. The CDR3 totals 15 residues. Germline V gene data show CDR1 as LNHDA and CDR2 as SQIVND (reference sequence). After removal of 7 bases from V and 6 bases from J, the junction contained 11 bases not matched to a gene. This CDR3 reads CASNPGGGSRQPQHF. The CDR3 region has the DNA TGTGCCAGTAACCCAGGGGGCGGGTCACGTCAGCCCCAGCATTTT.

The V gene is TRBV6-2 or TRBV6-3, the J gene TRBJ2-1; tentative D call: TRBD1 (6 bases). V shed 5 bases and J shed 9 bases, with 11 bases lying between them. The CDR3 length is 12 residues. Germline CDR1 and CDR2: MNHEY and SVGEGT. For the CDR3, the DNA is TGTGCCAGCAGTGGACAGTTCGGTGAGCAGTTCTTC. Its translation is CASSGQFGEQFF.

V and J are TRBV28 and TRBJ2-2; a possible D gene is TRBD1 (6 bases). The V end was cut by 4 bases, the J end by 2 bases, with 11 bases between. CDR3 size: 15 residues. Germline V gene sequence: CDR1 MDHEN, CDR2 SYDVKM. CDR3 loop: CASSSGTLNTGELFF. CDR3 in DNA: TGTGCCAGCAGTTCCGGGACACTCAACACCGGGGAGCTGTTTTTT.

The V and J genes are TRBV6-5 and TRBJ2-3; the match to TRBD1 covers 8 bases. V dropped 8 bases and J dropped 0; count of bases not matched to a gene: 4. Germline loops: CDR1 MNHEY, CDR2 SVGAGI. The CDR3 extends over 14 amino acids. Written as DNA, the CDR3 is TGTGCCAGCCGGCGGACAGGGAGCACAGATACGCAGTATTTT. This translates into CASRRTGSTDTQYF.

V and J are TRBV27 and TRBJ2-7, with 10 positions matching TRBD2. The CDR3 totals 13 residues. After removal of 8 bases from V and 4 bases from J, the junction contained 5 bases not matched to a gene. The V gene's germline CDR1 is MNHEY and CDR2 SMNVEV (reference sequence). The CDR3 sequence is CASGLAGAYEQYF. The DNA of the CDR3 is TGTGCCAGCGGGCTAGCGGGAGCGTACGAGCAGTACTTC.

CDR3: CASRPSTGQGAQGNEKLFF. In DNA, the CDR3 is TGTGCCAGCAGGCCATCAACGGGACAGGGGGCGCAGGGTAATGAAAAACTGTTTTTT. The gene calls are TRBV13 and TRBJ1-4; 12 nucleotides line up with TRBD1. J lost 4 bases, V lost 6 bases, and 15 bases had no gene match. CDR1 PRHDT and CDR2 FYEKMQ come from the germline V gene (reference sequence). CDR3 size: 19 residues.

In DNA, the CDR3 is TGTGCCAGCAGCTTTTGGGCCGGCAATCAGCCCCAGCATTTT. Translating it yields CASSFWAGNQPQHF. This chain links TRBV5-8 with TRBJ1-5, with D uncertain. The CDR3 length is 14 residues. The V end was cut by 2 bases, the J end by 2 bases, with 8 bases between. In germline, CDR1 is SGHTS, CDR2 YDEGEE.

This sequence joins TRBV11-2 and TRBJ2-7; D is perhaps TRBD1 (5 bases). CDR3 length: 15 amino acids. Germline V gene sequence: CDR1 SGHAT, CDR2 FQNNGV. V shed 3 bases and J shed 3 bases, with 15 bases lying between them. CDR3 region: CASSFQAGHHYEQYF. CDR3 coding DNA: TGTGCCAGCAGCTTTCAGGCAGGACACCACTACGAGCAGTACTTC.

CDR3 in DNA: TGTGCCAGCAGTTACCAATCTAGGACAGCAAATTCACCCCTCCACTTT. This gives the protein CASSYQSRTANSPLHF. The chain recombines TRBV6-6 with TRBJ1-6; tentative D call: TRBD1 (6 bases). V dropped 2 bases and J dropped 7 bases, with 15 bases sitting between them. CDR3 length: 16 amino acids. Per the germline V gene, CDR1 is MNHNY and CDR2 is SVGAGI (reference sequence).

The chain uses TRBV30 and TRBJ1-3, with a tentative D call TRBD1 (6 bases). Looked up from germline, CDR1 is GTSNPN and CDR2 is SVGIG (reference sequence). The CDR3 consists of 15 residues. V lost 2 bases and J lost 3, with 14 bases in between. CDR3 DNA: TGTGCCTGGAGTTTCGGGGCAGGGGTTGGAAACACCATATATTTT. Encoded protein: CAWSFGAGVGNTIYF. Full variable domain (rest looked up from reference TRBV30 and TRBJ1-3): SQTIHQWPATLVQPVGSPLSLECTVEGTSNPNLYWYRQAAGRGLQLLFYSVGIGQISSEVPQNLSASRPQDRQFILSSKKLLLSDSGFYLCAWSFGAGVGNTIYFGEGSWLTVV.

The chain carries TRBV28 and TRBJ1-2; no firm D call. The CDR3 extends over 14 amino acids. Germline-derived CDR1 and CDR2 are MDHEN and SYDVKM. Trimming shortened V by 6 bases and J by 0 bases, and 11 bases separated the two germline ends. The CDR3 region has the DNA TGTGCCAGCAGATTCCGGGAGGCTAACTATGGCTACACCTTC. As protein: CASRFREANYGYTF.

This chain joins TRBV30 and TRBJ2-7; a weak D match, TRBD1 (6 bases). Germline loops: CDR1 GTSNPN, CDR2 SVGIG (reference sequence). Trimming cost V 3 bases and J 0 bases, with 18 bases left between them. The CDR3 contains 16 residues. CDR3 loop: CAWSKDEGHVSYEQYF. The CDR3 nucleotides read TGTGCCTGGAGCAAGGACGAGGGACACGTCTCCTACGAGCAGTACTTC.

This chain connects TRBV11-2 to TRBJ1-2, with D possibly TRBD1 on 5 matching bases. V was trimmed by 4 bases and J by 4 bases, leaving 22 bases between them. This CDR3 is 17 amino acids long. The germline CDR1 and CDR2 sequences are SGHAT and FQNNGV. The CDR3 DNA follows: TGTGCCAGCAGCTCGATACCCCGGGGGTTGGAGACCTATGGCTACACCTTC. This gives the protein CASSSIPRGLETYGYTF.

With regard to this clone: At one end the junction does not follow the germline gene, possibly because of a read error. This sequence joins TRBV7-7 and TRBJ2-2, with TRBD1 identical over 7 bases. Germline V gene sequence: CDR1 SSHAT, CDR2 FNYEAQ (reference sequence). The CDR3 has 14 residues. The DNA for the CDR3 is TGTGCTAGCAGCCTCGACAGGGCCACCGGGGAGCTGTTTTTT. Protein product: CASSLDRATGELFF.

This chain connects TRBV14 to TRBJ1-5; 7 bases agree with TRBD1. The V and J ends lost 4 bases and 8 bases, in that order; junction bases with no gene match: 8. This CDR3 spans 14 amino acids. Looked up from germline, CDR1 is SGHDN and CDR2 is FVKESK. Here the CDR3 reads CASSRRGGLKPQHF. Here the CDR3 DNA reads TGTGCCAGCAGCCGTAGAGGGGGCCTAAAGCCCCAGCATTTT. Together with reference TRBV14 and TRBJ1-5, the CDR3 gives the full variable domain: EAGVTQFPSHSVIEKGQTVTLRCDPISGHDNLYWYRRVMGKEIKFLLHFVKESKQDESGMPNNRFLAERTGGTYSTLKVQPAELEDSGVYFCASSRRGGLKPQHFGDGTRLSIL.

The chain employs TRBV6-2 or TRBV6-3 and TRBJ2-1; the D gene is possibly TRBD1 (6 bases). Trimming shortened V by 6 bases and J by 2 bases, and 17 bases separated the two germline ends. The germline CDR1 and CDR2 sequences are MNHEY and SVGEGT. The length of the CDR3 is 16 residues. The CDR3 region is CASSSRVRGPYNEQFF. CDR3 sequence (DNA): TGTGCCAGCAGCTCCCGGGTCAGGGGACCCTACAATGAGCAGTTCTTC.

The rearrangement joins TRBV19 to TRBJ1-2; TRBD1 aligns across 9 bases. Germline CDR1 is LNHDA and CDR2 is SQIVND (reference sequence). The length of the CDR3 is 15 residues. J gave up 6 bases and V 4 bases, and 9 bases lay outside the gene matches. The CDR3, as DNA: TGTGCCAGTAGTACAACAGGGGGCTGGGTGAATGGCTACACCTTC. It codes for CASSTTGGWVNGYTF.

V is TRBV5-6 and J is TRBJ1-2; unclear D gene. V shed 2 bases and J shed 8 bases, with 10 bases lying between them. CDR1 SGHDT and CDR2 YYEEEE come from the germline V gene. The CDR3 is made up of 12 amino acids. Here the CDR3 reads CASSFPLGGYTF. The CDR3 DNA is TGTGCCAGCAGCTTTCCCTTGGGCGGCTACACCTTC. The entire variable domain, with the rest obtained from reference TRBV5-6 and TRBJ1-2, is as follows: DAGVTQSPTHLIKTRGQQVTLRCSPKSGHDTVSWYQQALGQGPQFIFQYYEEEERQRGNFPDRFSGHQFPNYSSELNVNALLLGDSALYLCASSFPLGGYTFGSGTRLTVV.

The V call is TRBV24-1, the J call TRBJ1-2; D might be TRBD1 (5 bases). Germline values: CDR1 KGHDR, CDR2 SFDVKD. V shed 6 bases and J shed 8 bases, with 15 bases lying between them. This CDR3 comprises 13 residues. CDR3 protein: CATSSGRAGGYTF. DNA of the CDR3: TGTGCCACCAGTTCCGGCAGGGCTGGGGGCTACACCTTC.

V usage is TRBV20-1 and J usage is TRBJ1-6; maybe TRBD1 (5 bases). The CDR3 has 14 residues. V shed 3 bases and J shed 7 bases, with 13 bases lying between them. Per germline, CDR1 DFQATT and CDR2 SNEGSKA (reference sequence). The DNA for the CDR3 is TGCAGTGCTAGTACAGGCTCTCAAAATTCACCCCTCCACTTT. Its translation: CSASTGSQNSPLHF.

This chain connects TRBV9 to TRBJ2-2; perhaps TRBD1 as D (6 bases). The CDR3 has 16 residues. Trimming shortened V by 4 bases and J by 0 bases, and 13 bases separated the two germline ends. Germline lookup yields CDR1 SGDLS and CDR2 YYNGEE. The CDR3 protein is CASSRRQDANTGELFF. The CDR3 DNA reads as TGTGCCAGCAGCAGACGACAGGACGCGAACACCGGGGAGCTGTTTTTT. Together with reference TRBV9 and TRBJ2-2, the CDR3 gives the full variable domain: DSGVTQTPKHLITATGQRVTLRCSPRSGDLSVYWYQQSLDQGLQFLIQYYNGEERAKGNILERFSAQQFPDLHSELNLSSLELGDSALYFCASSRRQDANTGELFFGEGSRLTVL.

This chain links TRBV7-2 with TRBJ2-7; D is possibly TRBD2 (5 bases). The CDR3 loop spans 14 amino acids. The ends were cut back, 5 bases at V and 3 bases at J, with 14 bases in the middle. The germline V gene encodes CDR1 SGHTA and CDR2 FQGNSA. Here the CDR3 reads CASSTNAGFYEQYF. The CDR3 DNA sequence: TGTGCCAGCAGCACAAACGCGGGCTTCTACGAGCAGTACTTC.